This TCR beta chain emerged from a study of shared clonotypes between healthy human individuals. Study context: Each donor had three CD4 naive, three CD4 memory, two CD8 naive and one CD8 memory plate. General study results and limits: The diversity represented, both genetic and in exposure history, was limited by few donors.

This clone was seen a single time. Its antigen remains unknown. Trimming removed 2 bases from V and 5 bases from J, with 9 bases in between. Germline-derived CDR1 and CDR2 are SEHNR and FQNEAQ (reference sequence). The CDR3 runs to 13 residues. Profiled with immunoSEQ multiplex PCR; TCRdb holds only in-frame clones, not every one. The profile shows around 1,000,000 clones, 70% to 85% of them singletons. Sequencing input: memory CD4+ T cells from PBMCs. This sample's subset: CD45RA-negative fraction. The TCR originated in a man between 18 and 29 years old in good health. Some clones in this sample may be carry-over from other donors' samples. The chain joins TRBV7-9 to TRBJ2-5, with D tentatively TRBD1 or TRBD2 (5 bases each). CDR3 in DNA: TGTGCCAGCAGCTTATCGGGGCTGGAGACCCAGTACTTC. Amino acid sequence: CASSLSGLETQYF.